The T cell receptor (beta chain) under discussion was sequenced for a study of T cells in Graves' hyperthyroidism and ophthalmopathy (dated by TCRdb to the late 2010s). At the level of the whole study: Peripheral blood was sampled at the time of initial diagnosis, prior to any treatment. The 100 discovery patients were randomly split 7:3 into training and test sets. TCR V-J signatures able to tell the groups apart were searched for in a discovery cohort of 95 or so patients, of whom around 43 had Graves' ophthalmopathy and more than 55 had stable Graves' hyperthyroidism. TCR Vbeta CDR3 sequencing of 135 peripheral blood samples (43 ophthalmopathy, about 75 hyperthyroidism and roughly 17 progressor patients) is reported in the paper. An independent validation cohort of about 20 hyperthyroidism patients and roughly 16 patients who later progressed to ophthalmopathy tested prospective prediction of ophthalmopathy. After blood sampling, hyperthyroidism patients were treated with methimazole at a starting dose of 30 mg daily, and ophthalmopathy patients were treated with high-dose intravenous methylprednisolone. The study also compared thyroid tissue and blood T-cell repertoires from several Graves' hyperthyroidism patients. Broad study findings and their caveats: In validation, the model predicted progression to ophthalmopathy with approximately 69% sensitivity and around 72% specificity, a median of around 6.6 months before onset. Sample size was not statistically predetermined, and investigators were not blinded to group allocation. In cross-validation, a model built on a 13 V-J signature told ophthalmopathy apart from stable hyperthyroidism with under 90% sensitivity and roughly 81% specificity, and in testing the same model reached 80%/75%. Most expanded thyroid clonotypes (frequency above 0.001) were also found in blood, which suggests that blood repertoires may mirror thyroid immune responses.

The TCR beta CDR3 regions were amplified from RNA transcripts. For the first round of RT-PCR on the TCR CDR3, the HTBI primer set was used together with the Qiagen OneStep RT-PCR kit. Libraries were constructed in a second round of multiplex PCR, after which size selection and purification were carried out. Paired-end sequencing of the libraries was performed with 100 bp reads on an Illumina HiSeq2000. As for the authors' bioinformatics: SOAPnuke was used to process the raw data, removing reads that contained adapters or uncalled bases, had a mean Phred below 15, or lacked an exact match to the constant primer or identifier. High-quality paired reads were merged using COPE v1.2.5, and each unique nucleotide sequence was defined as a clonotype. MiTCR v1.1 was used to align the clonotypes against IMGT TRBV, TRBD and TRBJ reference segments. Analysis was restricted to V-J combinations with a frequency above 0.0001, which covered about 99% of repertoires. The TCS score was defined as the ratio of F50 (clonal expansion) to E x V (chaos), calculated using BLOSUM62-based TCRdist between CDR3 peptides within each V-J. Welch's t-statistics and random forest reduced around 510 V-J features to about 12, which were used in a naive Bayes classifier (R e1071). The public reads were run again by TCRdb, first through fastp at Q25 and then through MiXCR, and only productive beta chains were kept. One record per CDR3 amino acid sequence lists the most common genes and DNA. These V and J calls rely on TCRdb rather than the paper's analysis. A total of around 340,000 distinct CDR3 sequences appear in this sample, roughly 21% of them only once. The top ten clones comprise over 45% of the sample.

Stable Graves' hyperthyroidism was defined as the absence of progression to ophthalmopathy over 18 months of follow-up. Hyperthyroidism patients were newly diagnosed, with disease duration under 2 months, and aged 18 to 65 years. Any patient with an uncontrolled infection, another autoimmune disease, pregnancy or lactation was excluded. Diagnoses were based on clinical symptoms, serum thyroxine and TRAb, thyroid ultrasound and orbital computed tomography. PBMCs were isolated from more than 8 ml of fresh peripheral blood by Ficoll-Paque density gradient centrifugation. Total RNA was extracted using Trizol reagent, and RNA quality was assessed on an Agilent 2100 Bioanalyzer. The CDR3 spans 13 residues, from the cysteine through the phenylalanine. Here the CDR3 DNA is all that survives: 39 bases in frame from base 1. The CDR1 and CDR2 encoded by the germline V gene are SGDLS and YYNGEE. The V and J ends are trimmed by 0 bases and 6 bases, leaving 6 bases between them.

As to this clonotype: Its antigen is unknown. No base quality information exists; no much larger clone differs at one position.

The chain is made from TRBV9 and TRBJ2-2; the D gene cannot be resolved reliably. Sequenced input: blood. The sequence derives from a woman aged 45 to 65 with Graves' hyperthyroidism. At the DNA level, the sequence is TGTGCCAGCAGCGTAGTGTCTCCCGGGGAGCTGTTTTTT. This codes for CASSVVSPGELFF.